This TCR beta chain derives from a study of PD-1 blockade in classical Hodgkin lymphoma. Regarding the study as a whole: Nivolumab starters within 1 year of ASCT were excluded.

There are 14 residues in the CDR3. Germline V lookup: CDR1 SNHLY, CDR2 FYNNEI. V dropped 7 bases and J dropped 6; count of bases not matched to a gene: 7. There was relapse after autologous stem cell transplantation in every patient, and there was variation in brentuximab vedotin exposure. As for this clone: No antigen is known for it.

Profiling relied on immunoSEQ multiplex PCR, and the TCRdb table lists in-frame clones only, not all of them. The sample holds 30,000 to 35,000 clones, roughly 82% seen once. The chain employs TRBV2 and TRBJ1-4; 8 bases match TRBD1. This clonotype originated in a human donor with classical Hodgkin lymphoma. The source was peripheral blood mononuclear cells (PBMCs), collected at baseline. This CDR3 is CASTAGGVYEKLFF. The CDR3 DNA sequence: TGTGCCAGCACCGCAGGGGGCGTCTATGAAAAACTGTTTTTT.